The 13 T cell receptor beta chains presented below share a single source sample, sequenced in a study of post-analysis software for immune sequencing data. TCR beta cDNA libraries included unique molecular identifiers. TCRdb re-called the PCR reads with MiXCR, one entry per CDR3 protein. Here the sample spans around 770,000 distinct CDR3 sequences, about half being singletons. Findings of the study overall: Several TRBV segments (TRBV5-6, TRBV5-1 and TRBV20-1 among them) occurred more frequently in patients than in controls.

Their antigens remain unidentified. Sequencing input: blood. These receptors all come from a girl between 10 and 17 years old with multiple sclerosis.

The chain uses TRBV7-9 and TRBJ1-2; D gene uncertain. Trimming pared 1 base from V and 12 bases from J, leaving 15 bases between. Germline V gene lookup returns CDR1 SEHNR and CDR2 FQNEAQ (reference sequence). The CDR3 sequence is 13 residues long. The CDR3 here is CASSLGGPGGDTF. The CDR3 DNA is TGTGCCAGCAGCTTAGGCGGGCCTGGCGGTGACACCTTC.

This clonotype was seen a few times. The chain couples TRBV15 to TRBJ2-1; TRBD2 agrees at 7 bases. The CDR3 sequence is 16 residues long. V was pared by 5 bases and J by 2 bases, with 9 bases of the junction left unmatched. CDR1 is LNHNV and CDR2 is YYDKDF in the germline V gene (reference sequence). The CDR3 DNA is TGTGCCACCAGCGACCTTCTAGCGGACCCCTACAATGAGCAGTTCTTC. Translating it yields CATSDLLADPYNEQFF.

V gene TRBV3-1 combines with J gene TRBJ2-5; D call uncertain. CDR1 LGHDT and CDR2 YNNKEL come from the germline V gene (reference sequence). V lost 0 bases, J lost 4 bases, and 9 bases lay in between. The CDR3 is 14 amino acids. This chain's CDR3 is CASSQDPSRETQYF. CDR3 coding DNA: TGTGCCAGCAGCCAAGACCCCTCACGAGAGACCCAGTACTTC.

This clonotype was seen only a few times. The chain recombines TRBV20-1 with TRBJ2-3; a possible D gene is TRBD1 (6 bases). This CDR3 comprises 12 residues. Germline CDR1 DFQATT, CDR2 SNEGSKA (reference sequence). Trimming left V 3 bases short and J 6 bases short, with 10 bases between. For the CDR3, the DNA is TGCAGTGCTAGTATCCAGGGGGATACGCAGTATTTT. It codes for CSASIQGDTQYF.

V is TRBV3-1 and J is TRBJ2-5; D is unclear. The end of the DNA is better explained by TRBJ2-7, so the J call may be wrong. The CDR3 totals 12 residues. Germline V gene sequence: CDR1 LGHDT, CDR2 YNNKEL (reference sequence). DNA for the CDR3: TGTGCCAGCAGCCAAGAGGGGTTCGAGCAGTACTTC. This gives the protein CASSQEGFEQYF.

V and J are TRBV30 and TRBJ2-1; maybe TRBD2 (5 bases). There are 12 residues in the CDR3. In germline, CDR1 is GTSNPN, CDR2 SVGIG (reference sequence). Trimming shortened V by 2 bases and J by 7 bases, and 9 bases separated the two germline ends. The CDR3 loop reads CAWSYRGNEQFF. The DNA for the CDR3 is TGTGCCTGGAGTTACCGGGGAAATGAGCAGTTCTTC.

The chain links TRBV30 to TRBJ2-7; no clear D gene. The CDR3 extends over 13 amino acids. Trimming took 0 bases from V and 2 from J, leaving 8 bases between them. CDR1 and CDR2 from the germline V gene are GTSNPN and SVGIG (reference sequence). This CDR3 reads CAWSVGATYEQYF. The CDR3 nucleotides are TGTGCCTGGAGTGTAGGCGCAACCTACGAGCAGTACTTC.

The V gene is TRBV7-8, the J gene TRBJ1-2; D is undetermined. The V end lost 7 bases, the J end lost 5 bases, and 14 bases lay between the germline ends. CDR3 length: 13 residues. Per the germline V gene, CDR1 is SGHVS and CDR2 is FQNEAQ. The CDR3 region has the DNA TGTGCCAGCACGATGGAGGGCTTTTATGGCTACACCTTC. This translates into CASTMEGFYGYTF. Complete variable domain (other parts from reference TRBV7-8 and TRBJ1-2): GAGVSQSPRYKVAKRGQDVALRCDPISGHVSLFWYQQALGQGPEFLTYFQNEAQLDKSGLPSDRFFAERPEGSVSTLKIQRTQQEDSAVYLCASTMEGFYGYTFGSGTRLTVV.

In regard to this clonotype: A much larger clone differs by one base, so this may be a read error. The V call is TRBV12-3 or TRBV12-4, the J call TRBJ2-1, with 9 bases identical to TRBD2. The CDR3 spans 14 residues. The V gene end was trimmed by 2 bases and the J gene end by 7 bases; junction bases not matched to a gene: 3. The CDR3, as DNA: TGTGCCAGCAGTTTACTAGCGGGACGGAATGAGCAGTTCTTC. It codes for CASSLLAGRNEQFF.

The CDR3 region has the DNA TGTGCCAGCAGCCGCTTTGGGGGATATCAGCCCCAGCATTTT. Its protein product is CASSRFGGYQPQHF. The chain joins TRBV4-2 to TRBJ1-5, with TRBD1 as a possible D gene (5 bases). Germline V gene data show CDR1 as LGHNA and CDR2 as YNFKEQ. The CDR3 length is 14 residues. Trimming pared 4 bases from V and 5 bases from J, leaving 12 bases between.

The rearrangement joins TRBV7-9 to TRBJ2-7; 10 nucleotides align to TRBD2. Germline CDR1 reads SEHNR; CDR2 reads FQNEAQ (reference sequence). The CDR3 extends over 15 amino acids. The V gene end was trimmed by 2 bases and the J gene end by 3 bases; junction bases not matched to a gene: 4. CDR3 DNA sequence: TGTGCCAGCAGCTTATCCGGGACTAGCGTCTACGAGCAGTACTTC. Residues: CASSLSGTSVYEQYF.

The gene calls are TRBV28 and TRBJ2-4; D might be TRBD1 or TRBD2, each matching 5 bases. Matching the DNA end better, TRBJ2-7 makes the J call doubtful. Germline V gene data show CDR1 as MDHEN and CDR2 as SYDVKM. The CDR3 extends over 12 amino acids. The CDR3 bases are TGTGCCAGCAACGTTGGGGGATACGAGCAGTACTTC. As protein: CASNVGGYEQYF.

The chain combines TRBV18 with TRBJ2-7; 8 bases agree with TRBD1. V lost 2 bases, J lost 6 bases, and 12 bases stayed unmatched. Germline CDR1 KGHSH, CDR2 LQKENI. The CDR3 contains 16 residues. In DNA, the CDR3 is TGTGCCAGCTCACCAGGGTGGCAGGGGGCCCTCACCGAGCAGTACTTC. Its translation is CASSPGWQGALTEQYF. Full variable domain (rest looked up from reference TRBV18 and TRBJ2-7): NAGVMQNPRHLVRRRGQEARLRCSPMKGHSHVYWYRQLPEEGLKFMVYLQKENIIDESGMPKERFSAEFPKEGPSILRIQQVVRGDSAAYFCASSPGWQGALTEQYFGPGTRLTVT.